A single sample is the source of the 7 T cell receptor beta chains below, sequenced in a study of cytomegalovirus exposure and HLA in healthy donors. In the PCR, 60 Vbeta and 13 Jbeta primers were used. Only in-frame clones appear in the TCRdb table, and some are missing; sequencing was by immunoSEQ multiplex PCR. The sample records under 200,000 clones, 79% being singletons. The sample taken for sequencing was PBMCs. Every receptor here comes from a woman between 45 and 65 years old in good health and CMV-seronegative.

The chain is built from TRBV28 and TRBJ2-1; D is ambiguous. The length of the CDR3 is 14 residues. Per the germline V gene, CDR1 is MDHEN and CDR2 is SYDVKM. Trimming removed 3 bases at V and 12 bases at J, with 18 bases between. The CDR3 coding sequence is TGTGCCAGCAGTTTTATGAAGAACGAGCGCGGGCAGTTCTTC. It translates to CASSFMKNERGQFF.

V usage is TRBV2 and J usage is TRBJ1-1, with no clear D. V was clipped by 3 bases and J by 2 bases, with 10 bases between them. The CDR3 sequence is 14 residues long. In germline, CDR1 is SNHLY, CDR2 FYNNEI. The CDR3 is CASSDRVYNTEAFF. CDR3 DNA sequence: TGTGCCAGCAGTGATCGGGTGTACAACACTGAAGCTTTCTTT.

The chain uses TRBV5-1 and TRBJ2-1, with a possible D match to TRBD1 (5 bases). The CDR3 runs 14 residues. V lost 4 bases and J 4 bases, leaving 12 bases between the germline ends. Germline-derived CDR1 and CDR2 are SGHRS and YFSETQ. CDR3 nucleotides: TGCGCCAGCAGCGCCTCGACAGTTTACAATGAGCAGTTCTTC. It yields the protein CASSASTVYNEQFF.

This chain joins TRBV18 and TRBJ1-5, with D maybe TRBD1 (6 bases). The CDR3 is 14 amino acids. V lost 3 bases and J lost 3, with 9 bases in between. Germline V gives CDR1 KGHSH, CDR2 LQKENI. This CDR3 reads CASSPDRLNQPQHF. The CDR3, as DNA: TGTGCCAGCTCACCTGACAGGCTCAATCAGCCCCAGCATTTT.

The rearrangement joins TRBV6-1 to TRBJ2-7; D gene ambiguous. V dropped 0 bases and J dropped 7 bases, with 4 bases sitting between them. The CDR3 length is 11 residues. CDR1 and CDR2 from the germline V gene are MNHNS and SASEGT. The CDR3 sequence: CASSEAPEQYF. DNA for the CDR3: TGTGCCAGCAGTGAAGCTCCTGAGCAGTACTTC.

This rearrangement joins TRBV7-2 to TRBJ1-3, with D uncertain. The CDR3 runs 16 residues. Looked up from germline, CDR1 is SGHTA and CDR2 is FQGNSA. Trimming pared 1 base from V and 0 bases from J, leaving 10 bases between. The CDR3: CASSLGWRSSGNTIYF. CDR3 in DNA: TGTGCCAGCAGCTTAGGGTGGAGAAGCTCTGGAAACACCATATATTTT.

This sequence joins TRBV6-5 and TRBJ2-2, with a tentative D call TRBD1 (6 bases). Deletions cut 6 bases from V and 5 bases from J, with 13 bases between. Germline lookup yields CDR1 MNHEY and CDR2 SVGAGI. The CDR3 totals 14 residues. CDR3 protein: CASSLTGPTGELFF. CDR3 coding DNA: TGTGCCAGCAGCCTTACAGGGCCGACCGGGGAGCTGTTTTTT.